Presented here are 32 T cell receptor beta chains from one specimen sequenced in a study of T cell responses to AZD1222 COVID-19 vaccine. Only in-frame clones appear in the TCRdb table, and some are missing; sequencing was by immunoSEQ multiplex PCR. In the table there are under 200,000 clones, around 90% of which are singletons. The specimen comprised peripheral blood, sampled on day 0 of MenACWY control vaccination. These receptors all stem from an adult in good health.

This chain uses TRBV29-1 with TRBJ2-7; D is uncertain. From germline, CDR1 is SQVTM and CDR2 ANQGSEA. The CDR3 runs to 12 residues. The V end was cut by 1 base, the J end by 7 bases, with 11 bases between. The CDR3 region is CSVEAGEAEQYF. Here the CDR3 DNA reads TGCAGCGTTGAAGCCGGTGAGGCTGAGCAGTACTTC.

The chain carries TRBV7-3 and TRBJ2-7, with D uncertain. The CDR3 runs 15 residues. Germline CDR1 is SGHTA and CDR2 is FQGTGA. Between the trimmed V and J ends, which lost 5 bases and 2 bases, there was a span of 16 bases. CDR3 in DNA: TGTGCCAGCAGCATCTTTGTTGGAGACACCTACGAGCAGTACTTC. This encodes CASSIFVGDTYEQYF.

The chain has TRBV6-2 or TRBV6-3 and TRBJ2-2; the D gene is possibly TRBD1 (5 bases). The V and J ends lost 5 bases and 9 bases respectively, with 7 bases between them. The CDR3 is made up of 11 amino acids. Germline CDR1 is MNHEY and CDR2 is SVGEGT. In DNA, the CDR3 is TGTGCCAGCAGTCAGGGCCGGGAGCTGTTTTTT. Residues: CASSQGRELFF.

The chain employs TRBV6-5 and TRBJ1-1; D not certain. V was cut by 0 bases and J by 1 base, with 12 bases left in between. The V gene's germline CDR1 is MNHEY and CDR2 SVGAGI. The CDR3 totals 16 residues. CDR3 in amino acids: CASSYSGPPSNTEAFF. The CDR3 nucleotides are TGTGCCAGCAGTTACTCTGGCCCTCCATCGAACACTGAAGCTTTCTTT.

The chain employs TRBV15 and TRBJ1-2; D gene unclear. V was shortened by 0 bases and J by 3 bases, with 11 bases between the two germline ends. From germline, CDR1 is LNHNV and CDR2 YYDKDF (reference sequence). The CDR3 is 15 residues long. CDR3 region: CATSRDPSGYYGYTF. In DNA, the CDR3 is TGTGCCACCAGCAGAGACCCGAGCGGCTACTATGGCTACACCTTC.

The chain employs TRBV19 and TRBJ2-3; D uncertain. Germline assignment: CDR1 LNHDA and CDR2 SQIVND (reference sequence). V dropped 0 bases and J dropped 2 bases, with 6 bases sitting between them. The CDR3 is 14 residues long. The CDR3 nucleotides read TGTGCCAGTAGTATAGAAACCTACACAGATACGCAGTATTTT. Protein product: CASSIETYTDTQYF.

The DNA for the CDR3 is TGTGCCAGTAAATCGGGGAACTGGAACACTGAAGCTTTCTTT. Translated: CASKSGNWNTEAFF. This chain uses TRBV19 with TRBJ1-1, with D hard to call. Per germline, CDR1 LNHDA and CDR2 SQIVND (reference sequence). Deletions cut 7 bases from V and 1 base from J, with 13 bases between. The CDR3 runs 14 residues.

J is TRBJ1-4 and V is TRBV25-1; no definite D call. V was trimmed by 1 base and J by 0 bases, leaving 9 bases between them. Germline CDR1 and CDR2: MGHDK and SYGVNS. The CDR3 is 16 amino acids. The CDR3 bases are TGTGCCAGCAGTGAATCGGACTCCTCAACTAATGAAAAACTGTTTTTT. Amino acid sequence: CASSESDSSTNEKLFF.

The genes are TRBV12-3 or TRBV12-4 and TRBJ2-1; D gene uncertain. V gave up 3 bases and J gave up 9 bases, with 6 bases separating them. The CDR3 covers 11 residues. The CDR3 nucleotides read TGTGCCAGCAGTTTTTTAAGTGAGCAGTTCTTC. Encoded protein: CASSFLSEQFF.

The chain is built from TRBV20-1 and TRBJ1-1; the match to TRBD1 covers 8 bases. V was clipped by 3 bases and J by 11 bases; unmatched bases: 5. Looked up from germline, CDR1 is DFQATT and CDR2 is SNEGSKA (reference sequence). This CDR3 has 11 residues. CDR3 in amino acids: CSASQGAWAFF. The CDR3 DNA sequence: TGCAGTGCTAGCCAGGGGGCCTGGGCTTTCTTT.

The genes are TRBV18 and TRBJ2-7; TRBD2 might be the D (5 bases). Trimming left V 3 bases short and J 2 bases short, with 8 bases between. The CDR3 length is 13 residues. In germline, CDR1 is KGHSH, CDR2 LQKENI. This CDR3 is CASSPGLTYEQYF. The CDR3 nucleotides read TGTGCCAGCTCACCCGGACTGACCTACGAGCAGTACTTC.

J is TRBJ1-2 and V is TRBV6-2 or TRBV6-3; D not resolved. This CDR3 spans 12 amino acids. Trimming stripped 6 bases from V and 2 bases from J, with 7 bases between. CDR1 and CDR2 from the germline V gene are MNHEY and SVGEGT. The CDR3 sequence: CASSPGNYGYTF. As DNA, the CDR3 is TGTGCCAGCAGCCCCGGAAACTATGGCTACACCTTC.

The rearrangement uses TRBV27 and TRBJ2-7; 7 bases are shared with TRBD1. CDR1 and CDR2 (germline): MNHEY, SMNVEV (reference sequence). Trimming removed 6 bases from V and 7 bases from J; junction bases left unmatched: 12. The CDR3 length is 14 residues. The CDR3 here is CASRDSSLDREQYF. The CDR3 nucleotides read TGTGCCAGCAGGGACAGTTCTCTGGACAGGGAGCAGTACTTC.

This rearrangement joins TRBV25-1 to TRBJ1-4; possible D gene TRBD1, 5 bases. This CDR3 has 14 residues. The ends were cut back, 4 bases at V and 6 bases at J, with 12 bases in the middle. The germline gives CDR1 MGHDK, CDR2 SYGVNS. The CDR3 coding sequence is TGTGCCAGCAGTGCAGGGCTTGCCGATGAAAAACTGTTTTTT. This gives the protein CASSAGLADEKLFF.

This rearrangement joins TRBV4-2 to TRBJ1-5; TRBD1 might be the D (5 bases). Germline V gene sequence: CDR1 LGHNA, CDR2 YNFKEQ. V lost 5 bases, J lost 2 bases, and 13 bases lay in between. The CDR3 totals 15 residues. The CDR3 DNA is TGTGCCAGCAGCGTCTCGGGGGAGGGCAATCAGCCCCAGCATTTT. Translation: CASSVSGEGNQPQHF.

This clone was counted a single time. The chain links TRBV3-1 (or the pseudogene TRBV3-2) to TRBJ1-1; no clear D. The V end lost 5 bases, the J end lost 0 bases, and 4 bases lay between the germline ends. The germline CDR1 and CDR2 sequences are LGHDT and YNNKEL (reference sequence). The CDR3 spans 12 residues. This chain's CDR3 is CASSWVNTEAFF. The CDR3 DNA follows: TGTGCCAGCAGCTGGGTGAACACTGAAGCTTTCTTT.

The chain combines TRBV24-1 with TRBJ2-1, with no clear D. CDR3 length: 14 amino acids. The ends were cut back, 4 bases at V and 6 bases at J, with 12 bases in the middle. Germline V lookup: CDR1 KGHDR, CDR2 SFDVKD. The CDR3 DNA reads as TGTGCCACCAGTGACCCTGGTTGGACCAATGAGCAGTTCTTC. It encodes CATSDPGWTNEQFF.

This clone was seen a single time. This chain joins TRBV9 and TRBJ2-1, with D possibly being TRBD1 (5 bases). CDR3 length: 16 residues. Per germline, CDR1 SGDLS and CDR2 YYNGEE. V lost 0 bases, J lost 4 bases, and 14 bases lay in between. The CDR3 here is CASSVGAGQGYNEQFF. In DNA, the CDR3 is TGTGCCAGCAGCGTAGGGGCAGGGCAAGGGTACAATGAGCAGTTCTTC.

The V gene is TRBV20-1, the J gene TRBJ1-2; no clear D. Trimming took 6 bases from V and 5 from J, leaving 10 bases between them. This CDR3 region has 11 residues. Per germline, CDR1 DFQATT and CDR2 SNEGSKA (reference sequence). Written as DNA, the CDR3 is TGCAGTGCGCTTACATCATATGGCTACACCTTC. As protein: CSALTSYGYTF.

CDR3 protein: CATSSPGRGYSYNEQFF. The CDR3 DNA reads TGTGCCACCAGCTCCCCTGGGAGAGGCTACTCCTACAATGAGCAGTTCTTC. This chain joins TRBV24-1 and TRBJ2-1, with D perhaps matching TRBD2 (5 bases). Germline CDR1 reads KGHDR; CDR2 reads SFDVKD. The CDR3 is 17 residues long. The germline V and J ends were trimmed by 7 bases and 0 bases, with 18 bases remaining between them.

The CDR3 protein is CASSISQGRSGANVLTF. In DNA form, the CDR3 reads TGTGCCAGTAGTATAAGCCAAGGGCGTTCTGGGGCCAACGTCCTGACTTTC. This chain links TRBV19 with TRBJ2-6; D unresolved. Germline V gives CDR1 LNHDA, CDR2 SQIVND (reference sequence). Between the trimmed V and J ends, which lost 2 bases and 1 base, there was a span of 12 bases. The CDR3 consists of 17 residues.

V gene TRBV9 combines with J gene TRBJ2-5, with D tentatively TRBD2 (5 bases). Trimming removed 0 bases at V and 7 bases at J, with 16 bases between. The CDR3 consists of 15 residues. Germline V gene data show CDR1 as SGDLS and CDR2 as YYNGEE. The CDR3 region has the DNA TGTGCCAGCAGCGTAGAACAAGGGAGATCGGTGACCCAGTACTTC. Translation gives CASSVEQGRSVTQYF.

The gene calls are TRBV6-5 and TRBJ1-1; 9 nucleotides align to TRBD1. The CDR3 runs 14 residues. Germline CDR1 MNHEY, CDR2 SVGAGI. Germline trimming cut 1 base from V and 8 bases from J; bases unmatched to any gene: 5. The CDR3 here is CASSYFTGGEEAFF. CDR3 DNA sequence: TGTGCCAGCAGTTACTTCACAGGGGGCGAAGAAGCTTTCTTT.

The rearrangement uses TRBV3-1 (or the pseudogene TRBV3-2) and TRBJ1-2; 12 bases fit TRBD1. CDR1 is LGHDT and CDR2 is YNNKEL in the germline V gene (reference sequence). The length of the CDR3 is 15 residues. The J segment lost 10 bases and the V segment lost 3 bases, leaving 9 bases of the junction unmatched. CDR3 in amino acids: CASSHTGTGGEAYTF. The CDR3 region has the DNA TGTGCCAGCAGCCACACCGGGACAGGGGGCGAAGCCTACACCTTC.

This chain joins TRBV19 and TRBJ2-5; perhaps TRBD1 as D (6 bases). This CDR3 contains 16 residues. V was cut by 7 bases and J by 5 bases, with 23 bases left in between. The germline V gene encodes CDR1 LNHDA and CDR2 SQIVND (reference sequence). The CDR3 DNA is TGTGCCAGTAAGCTGCGGCCAGGGGACCCACGGGAGACCCAGTACTTC. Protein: CASKLRPGDPRETQYF.

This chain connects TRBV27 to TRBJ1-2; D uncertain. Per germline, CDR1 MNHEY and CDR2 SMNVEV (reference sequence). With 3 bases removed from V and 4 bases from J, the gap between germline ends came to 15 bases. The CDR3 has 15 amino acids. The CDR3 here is CASSFGLGSLYGYTF. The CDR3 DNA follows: TGTGCCAGCAGTTTCGGCTTGGGCAGCCTCTATGGCTACACCTTC.

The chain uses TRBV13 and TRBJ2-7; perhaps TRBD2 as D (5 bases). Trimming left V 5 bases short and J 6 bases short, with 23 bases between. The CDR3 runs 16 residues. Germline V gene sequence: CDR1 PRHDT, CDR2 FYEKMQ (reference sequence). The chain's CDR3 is CASSASSTGSVFEQYF. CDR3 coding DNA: TGTGCCAGCAGCGCCAGCAGCACGGGGTCCGTTTTCGAGCAGTACTTC.

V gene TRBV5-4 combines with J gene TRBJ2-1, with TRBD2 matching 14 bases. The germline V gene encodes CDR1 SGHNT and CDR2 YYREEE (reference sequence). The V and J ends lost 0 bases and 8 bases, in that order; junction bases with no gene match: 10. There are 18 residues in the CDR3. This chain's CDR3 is CASSLGLAGGAIRYEQFF. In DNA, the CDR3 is TGTGCCAGCAGCTTGGGACTAGCGGGAGGGGCGATAAGATATGAGCAGTTCTTC.

The CDR3 coding sequence is TGTGCCAGCAGGCTTGGGCCGGGACTCCAAGAGACCCAGTACTTC. This gives the protein CASRLGPGLQETQYF. The chain uses TRBV5-4 and TRBJ2-5; maybe TRBD2 (6 bases). Germline-derived CDR1 and CDR2 are SGHNT and YYREEE (reference sequence). The V and J ends lost 5 bases and 1 base respectively, with 15 bases between them. This CDR3 region has 15 residues.

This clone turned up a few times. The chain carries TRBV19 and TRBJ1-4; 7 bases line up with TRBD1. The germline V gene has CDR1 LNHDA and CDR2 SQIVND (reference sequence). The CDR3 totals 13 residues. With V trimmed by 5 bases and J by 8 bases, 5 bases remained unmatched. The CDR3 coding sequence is TGTGCCAGTAGTCGAGGGGGCGGAGAAAAACTGTTTTTT. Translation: CASSRGGGEKLFF.

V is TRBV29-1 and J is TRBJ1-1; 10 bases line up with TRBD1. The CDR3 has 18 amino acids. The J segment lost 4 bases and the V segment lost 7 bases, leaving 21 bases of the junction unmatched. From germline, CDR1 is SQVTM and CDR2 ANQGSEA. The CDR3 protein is CSASTPSGTGDWGTEAFF. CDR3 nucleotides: TGCAGCGCTTCGACCCCTTCCGGGACAGGGGATTGGGGCACTGAAGCTTTCTTT.

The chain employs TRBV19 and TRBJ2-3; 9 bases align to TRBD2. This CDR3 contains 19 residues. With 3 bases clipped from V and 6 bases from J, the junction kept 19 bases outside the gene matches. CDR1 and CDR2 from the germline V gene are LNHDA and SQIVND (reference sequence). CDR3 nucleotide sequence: TGTGCCAGTAGTATGTCCAGGACGAATAGCGGGAGAAGGAAGGATACGCAGTATTTT. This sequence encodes CASSMSRTNSGRRKDTQYF.